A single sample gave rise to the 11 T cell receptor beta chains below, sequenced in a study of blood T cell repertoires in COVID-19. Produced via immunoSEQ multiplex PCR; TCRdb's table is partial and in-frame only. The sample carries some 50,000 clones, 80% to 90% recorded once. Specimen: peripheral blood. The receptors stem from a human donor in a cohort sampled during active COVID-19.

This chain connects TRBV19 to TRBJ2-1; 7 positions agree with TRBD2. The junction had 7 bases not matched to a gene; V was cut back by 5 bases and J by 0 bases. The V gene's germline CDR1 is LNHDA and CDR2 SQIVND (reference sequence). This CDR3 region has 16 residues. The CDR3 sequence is CASSLGGTPSYNEQFF. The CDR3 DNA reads TGTGCCAGTAGTCTCGGGGGGACCCCCTCCTACAATGAGCAGTTCTTC. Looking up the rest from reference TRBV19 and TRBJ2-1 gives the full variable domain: DGGITQSPKYLFRKEGQNVTLSCEQNLNHDAMYWYRQDPGQGLRLIYYSQIVNDFQKGDIAEGYSVSREKKESFPLTVTSAQKNPTAFYLCASSLGGTPSYNEQFFGPGTRLTVL.

The CDR3 DNA is TGTGCCAGCCCCGGGGGGGTCAATGAGCAGTTCTTC. It codes for CASPGGVNEQFF. The chain employs TRBV2 and TRBJ2-1, with 8 bases aligning to TRBD2. This CDR3 is 12 amino acids long. Germline assignment: CDR1 SNHLY and CDR2 FYNNEI. The V segment lost 8 bases and the J segment 6 bases; nucleotides outside the gene matches: 3.

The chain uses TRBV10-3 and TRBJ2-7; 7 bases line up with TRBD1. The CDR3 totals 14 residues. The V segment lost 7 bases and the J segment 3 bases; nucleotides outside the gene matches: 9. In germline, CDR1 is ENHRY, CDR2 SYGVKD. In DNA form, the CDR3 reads TGTGCCATCACCCAGACAGGGAACAACTACGAGCAGTACTTC. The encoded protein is CAITQTGNNYEQYF.

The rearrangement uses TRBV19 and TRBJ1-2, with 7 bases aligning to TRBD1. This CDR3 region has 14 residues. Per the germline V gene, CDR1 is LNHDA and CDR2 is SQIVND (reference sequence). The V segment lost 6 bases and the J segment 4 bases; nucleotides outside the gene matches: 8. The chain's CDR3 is CASSRGTDLYGYTF. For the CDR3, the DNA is TGTGCCAGTAGCCGCGGGACAGACCTCTATGGCTACACCTTC.

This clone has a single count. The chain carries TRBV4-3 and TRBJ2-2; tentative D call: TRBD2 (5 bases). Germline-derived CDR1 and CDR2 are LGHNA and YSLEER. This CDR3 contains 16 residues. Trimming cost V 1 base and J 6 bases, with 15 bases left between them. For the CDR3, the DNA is TGCGCCAGCAGCCAAGGTGGAGGAGTTGAGGCCGGGGAGCTGTTTTTT. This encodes CASSQGGGVEAGELFF.

The CDR3 protein is CASSETGSSGNTIYF. The CDR3 DNA reads as TGTGCCAGCAGTGAGACCGGGAGCTCTGGAAACACCATATATTTT. The chain employs TRBV28 and TRBJ1-3, with D hard to call. The V end lost 5 bases, the J end lost 0 bases, and 11 bases lay between the germline ends. The CDR3 extends over 15 amino acids. Germline CDR1 reads MDHEN; CDR2 reads SYDVKM.

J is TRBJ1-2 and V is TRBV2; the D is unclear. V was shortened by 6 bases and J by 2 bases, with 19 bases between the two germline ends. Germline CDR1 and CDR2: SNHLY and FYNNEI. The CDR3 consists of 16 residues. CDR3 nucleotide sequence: TGTGCCAGCAGATTGACCGCACCTAGCCCCAACTATGGCTACACCTTC. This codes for CASRLTAPSPNYGYTF.

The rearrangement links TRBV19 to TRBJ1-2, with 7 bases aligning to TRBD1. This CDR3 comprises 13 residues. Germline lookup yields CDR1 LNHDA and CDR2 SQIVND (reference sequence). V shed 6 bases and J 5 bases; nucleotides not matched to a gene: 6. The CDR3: CASSKGGEYGYTF. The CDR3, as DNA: TGTGCCAGTAGCAAAGGGGGCGAATATGGCTACACCTTC.

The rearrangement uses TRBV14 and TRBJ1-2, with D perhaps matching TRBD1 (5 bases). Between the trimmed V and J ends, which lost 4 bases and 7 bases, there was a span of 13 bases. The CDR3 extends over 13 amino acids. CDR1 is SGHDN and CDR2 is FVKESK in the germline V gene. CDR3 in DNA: TGTGCCAGCAGCCGGAGGGGAGAGGGTGGCTACACCTTC. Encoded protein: CASSRRGEGGYTF. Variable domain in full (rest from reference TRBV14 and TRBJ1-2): EAGVTQFPSHSVIEKGQTVTLRCDPISGHDNLYWYRRVMGKEIKFLLHFVKESKQDESGMPNNRFLAERTGGTYSTLKVQPAELEDSGVYFCASSRRGEGGYTFGSGTRLTVV.

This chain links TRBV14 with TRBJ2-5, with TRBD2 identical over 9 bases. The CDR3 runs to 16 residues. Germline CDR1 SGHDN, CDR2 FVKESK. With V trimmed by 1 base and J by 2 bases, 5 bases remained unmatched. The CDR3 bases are TGTGCCAGCAGCCAAGTTCGCGCGGGAGGGCAAGAGACCCAGTACTTC. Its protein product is CASSQVRAGGQETQYF. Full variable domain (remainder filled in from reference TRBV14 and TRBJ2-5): EAGVTQFPSHSVIEKGQTVTLRCDPISGHDNLYWYRRVMGKEIKFLLHFVKESKQDESGMPNNRFLAERTGGTYSTLKVQPAELEDSGVYFCASSQVRAGGQETQYFGPGTRLLVL.

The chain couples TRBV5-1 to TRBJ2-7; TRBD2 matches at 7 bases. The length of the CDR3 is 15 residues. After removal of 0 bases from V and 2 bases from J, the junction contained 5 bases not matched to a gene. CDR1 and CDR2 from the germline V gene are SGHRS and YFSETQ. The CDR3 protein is CASSLEATSPYEQYF. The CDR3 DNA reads TGCGCCAGCAGCTTGGAAGCGACTAGCCCCTACGAGCAGTACTTC.